The present T cell receptor (beta chain) was sequenced within a study of shared T cell receptors in the human thymus. Repertoires were generated with immunoSEQ multiplex PCR, while TCRdb's copy carries only in-frame clones and drops some. This table has 700,000 to 750,000 clones, 70% to 90% appearing once. CDR3 length: 16 residues. V was trimmed by 4 bases and J by 3 bases, leaving 18 bases between them. Germline loops: CDR1 MDHEN, CDR2 SYDVKM. The same data also went into a second study, on human thymus T cells. As that study records: Serving as donors were healthy Finnish infants, each of whom was having open corrective surgery for congenital heart defects. Resections were taken during corrective heart surgery, and the thymus tissue came from these. Blood and thymic repertoires both appeared biased in V and J gene usage. Unrelated individuals were reported by related research to share highly overlapping thymic repertoires.

The rearrangement links TRBV28 to TRBJ1-2; maybe TRBD1 (6 bases). This TCR was sampled from a girl under three years old with a congenital heart defect. Sequencing was carried out using thymocytes. CDR3 DNA: TGTGCCAGCAGTTCAGGCCGTCGACAGGAATACTATGGCTACACCTTC. Residues: CASSSGRRQEYYGYTF.